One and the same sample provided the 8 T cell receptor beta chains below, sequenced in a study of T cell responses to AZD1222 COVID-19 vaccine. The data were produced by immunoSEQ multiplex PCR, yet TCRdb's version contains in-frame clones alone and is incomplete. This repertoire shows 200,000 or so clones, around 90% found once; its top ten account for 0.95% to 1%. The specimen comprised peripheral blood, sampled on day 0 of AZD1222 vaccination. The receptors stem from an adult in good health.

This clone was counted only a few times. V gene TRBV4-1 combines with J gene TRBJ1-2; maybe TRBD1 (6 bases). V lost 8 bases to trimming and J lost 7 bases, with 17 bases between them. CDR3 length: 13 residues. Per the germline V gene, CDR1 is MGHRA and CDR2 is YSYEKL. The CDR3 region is CASGVPGAGGYTF. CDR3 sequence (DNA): TGCGCCAGCGGCGTGCCGGGGGCTGGTGGCTACACCTTC.

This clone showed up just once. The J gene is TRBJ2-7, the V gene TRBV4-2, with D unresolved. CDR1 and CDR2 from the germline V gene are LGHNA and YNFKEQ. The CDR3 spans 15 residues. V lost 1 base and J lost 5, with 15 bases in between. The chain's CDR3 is CASSQGSGSVDEQYF. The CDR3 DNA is TGTGCCAGCAGCCAAGGATCAGGAAGTGTCGACGAGCAGTACTTC.

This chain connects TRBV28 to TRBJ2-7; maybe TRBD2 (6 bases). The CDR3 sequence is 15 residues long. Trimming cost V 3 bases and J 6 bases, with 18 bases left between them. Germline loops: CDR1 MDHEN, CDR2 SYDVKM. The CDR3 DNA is TGTGCCAGCAGTTTCGTCCGGGACTCCCTCTTCGAGCAGTACTTC. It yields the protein CASSFVRDSLFEQYF.

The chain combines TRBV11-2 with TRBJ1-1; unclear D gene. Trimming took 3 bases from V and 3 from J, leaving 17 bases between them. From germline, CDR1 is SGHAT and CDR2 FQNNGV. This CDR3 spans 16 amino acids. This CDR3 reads CASSFLADPPDTEAFF. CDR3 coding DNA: TGTGCCAGCAGCTTCCTCGCAGACCCCCCTGACACTGAAGCTTTCTTT.

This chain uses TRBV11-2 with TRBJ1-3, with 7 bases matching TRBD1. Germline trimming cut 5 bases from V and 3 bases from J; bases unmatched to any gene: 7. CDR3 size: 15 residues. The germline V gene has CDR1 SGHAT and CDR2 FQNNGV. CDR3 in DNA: TGTGCCAGCAGCCCAGAGGGGGCGAGTGGAAACACCATATATTTT. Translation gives CASSPEGASGNTIYF.

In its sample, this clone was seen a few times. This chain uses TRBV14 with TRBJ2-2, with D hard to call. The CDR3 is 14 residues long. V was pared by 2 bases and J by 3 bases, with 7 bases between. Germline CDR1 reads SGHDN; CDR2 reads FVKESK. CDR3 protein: CASSQMTHTGELFF. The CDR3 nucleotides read TGTGCCAGCAGCCAAATGACGCACACCGGGGAGCTGTTTTTT.

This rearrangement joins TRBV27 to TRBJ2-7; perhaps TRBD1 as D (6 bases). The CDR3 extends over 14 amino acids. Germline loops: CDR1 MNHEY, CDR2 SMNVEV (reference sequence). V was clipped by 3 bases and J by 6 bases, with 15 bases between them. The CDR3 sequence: CASSFTGTLVEQYF. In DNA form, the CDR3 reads TGTGCCAGCAGTTTTACCGGGACATTGGTCGAGCAGTACTTC.

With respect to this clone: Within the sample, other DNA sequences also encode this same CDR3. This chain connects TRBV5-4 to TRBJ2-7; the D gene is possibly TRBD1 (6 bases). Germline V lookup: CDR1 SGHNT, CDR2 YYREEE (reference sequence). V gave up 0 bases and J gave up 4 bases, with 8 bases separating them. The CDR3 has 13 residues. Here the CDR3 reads CASSLGGRYEQYF. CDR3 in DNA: TGTGCCAGCAGCTTGGGGGGGCGGTACGAGCAGTACTTC. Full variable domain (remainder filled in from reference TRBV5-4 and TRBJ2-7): ETGVTQSPTHLIKTRGQQVTLRCSSQSGHNTVSWYQQALGQGPQFIFQYYREEENGRGNFPPRFSGLQFPNYSSELNVNALELDDSALYLCASSLGGRYEQYFGPGTRLTVT.